Listed below are T cell receptor beta chains from one sample, sequenced in a study of cytomegalovirus exposure and HLA in healthy donors. This table comes from immunoSEQ multiplex PCR, and its TCRdb copy is limited to in-frame clones, with some not included. The sample lists around 150,000 clones, 68% occurring once. Sequencing was carried out using PBMCs. The origin of the receptors is a man aged 50-59 years in good health and CMV-seronegative. The CDR3 runs from the conserved cysteine through the conserved F or W. D genes are given only for firm matches. Clone size is not always given. Where it is, it says once, few, many or a class for expanded clones.

d_call: TRBD1
j_call: TRBJ1-5
clone_size: once
v_call: TRBV7-9
cdr3_nt: TGTGCCAGCAGCTGGGGACAGGGCAATCAGCCCCAGCATTTT
cdr3_aa: CASSWGQGNQPQHF

d_call: .
j_call: TRBJ1-3
clone_size: .
v_call: TRBV5-6
cdr3_nt: TGTGCCAGCAGCTTGGTGGGGCGGCGAAACACCATATATTTT
cdr3_aa: CASSLVGRRNTIYF

d_call: TRBD1
j_call: TRBJ1-2
clone_size: few
v_call: TRBV7-2
cdr3_nt: TGTGCCAGCAGCCCACCACCGGGACAGGGGAAGGGGGAGGACTATGGCTACACCTTC
cdr3_aa: CASSPPPGQGKGEDYGYTF

d_call: .
j_call: TRBJ1-1
clone_size: .
v_call: TRBV4-1
cdr3_nt: TGCGCCAGCAGCCAACAGGGTCGAGGATTCGCTGAAGCTTTCTTT
cdr3_aa: CASSQQGRGFAEAFF

d_call: .
j_call: TRBJ2-7
clone_size: .
v_call: TRBV5-4
cdr3_nt: TGTGCCAGCAGCGCTCCTGGGAGGAGTGGCTACGAGCAGTACTTC
cdr3_aa: CASSAPGRSGYEQYF

d_call: TRBD1
j_call: TRBJ1-4
clone_size: .
v_call: TRBV5-6
cdr3_nt: TGTGCCAGCAGCTTGTATGCAGGGGGATGGGAAAAACTGTTTTTT
cdr3_aa: CASSLYAGGWEKLFF

d_call: TRBD1
j_call: TRBJ1-1
clone_size: .
v_call: TRBV7-9
cdr3_nt: TGTGCCAGCAGCTTGTTCGACAGGGCTGAAGCTTTCTTT
cdr3_aa: CASSLFDRAEAFF

d_call: TRBD1
j_call: TRBJ2-3
clone_size: .
v_call: TRBV27
cdr3_nt: TGTGCCAGCAGAATAGGACAGGGGCTCTTCGGTACGCAGTATTTT
cdr3_aa: CASRIGQGLFGTQYF

d_call: TRBD1
j_call: TRBJ2-5
clone_size: few
v_call: TRBV7-2
cdr3_nt: TGTGCCAGCAGCTTACCGGACAGGGGGCAAGAGACCCAGTACTTC
cdr3_aa: CASSLPDRGQETQYF

d_call: .
j_call: TRBJ1-5
clone_size: .
v_call: TRBV2
cdr3_nt: TGTGCCAGCTCCATAAGCAGGGTAAATCAGCCCCAGCATTTT
cdr3_aa: CASSISRVNQPQHF

d_call: .
j_call: TRBJ1-2
clone_size: .
v_call: TRBV7-8
cdr3_nt: TGTGCCAGCAGCTTAGGGCAGTCATGGAACTATGGCTACACCTTC
cdr3_aa: CASSLGQSWNYGYTF

d_call: TRBD1
j_call: TRBJ1-1
clone_size: .
v_call: TRBV6-1
cdr3_nt: TGTGCCAGCAGTGACCCTGGACAGGGGGCACCCGAGGACACTGAAGCTTTCTTT
cdr3_aa: CASSDPGQGAPEDTEAFF

d_call: TRBD1
j_call: TRBJ2-7
clone_size: .
v_call: TRBV4-1
cdr3_nt: TGCGCCAGCAGCCAAGAACTACAGGGGGTCTACGAGCAGTACTTC
cdr3_aa: CASSQELQGVYEQYF

d_call: TRBD1
j_call: TRBJ2-4
clone_size: .
v_call: TRBV6-5
cdr3_nt: TGTGCCAGCAGTTACCAGGGACAGGGGGGGAACATTCAGTACTTC
cdr3_aa: CASSYQGQGGNIQYF

d_call: .
j_call: TRBJ2-2
clone_size: .
v_call: TRBV18
cdr3_nt: TGTGCCAGCTCACCAAGGTATCTAGACACCGGGGAGCTGTTTTTT
cdr3_aa: CASSPRYLDTGELFF

d_call: TRBD1
j_call: TRBJ1-5
clone_size: .
v_call: TRBV2
cdr3_nt: TGTGCCAGCAGGTCGACAGGGGATGAAGGTCCATTTGGCAATCAGCCCCAGCATTTT
cdr3_aa: CASRSTGDEGPFGNQPQHF

d_call: TRBD1
j_call: TRBJ1-2
clone_size: .
v_call: TRBV28
cdr3_nt: TGTGCCAGCAGTTGGGGGGACAGGGGGAAAGGCTACGCCTTC
cdr3_aa: CASSWGDRGKGYAF

d_call: TRBD1
j_call: TRBJ1-2
clone_size: .
v_call: TRBV5-1
cdr3_nt: TGCGCCAGCAGCCTGACAGGGGACTATGGCTACACCTTC
cdr3_aa: CASSLTGDYGYTF

d_call: .
j_call: TRBJ1-5
clone_size: .
v_call: TRBV19
cdr3_nt: TGTGCCAGTCAAATCCACAATCAGCCCCAGCATTTT
cdr3_aa: CASQIHNQPQHF

d_call: TRBD2
j_call: TRBJ2-1
clone_size: .
v_call: TRBV5-1
cdr3_nt: TGCGCCAGCAGCTTGTTGGGCGGGGGGGCCGGTTCCAATGAGCAGTTCTTC
cdr3_aa: CASSLLGGGAGSNEQFF

d_call: TRBD1
j_call: TRBJ1-5
clone_size: .
v_call: TRBV10-2
cdr3_nt: TGCGCCAGCAGTGGACAGGGGAATCAGCCCCAGCATTTT
cdr3_aa: CASSGQGNQPQHF

d_call: .
j_call: TRBJ1-4
clone_size: .
v_call: TRBV11-2
cdr3_nt: TGTGCCAGCAGCCGGTGGGAGGGAGAGGGGAATGAAAAACTGTTTTTT
cdr3_aa: CASSRWEGEGNEKLFF

d_call: TRBD1
j_call: TRBJ2-3
clone_size: .
v_call: TRBV2
cdr3_nt: TGTGCCAGCAGAGACAGGGGCGGGGGCACAGATACGCAGTATTTT
cdr3_aa: CASRDRGGGTDTQYF

d_call: TRBD1
j_call: TRBJ1-5
clone_size: .
v_call: TRBV19
cdr3_nt: TGTGCCAGCGGGACAGGGGTATTTAGCAATCAGCCCCAGCATTTT
cdr3_aa: CASGTGVFSNQPQHF

d_call: .
j_call: TRBJ2-1
clone_size: .
v_call: TRBV4-3
cdr3_nt: TGCGCCAGCAGCCAAGAATTATCCTCCTACAATGAGCAGTTCTTC
cdr3_aa: CASSQELSSYNEQFF

d_call: .
j_call: TRBJ1-1
clone_size: .
v_call: TRBV2
cdr3_nt: TGTGCCAGCAGTGCAGGGGAAAGGGGTGAAGCTTTCTTT
cdr3_aa: CASSAGERGEAFF

d_call: TRBD1
j_call: TRBJ2-1
clone_size: .
v_call: TRBV6-5
cdr3_nt: TGTGCCAGCAGTTTCCAGGGGGCCCTCCCTAATGAGCAGTTCTTC
cdr3_aa: CASSFQGALPNEQFF

d_call: TRBD1
j_call: TRBJ2-7
clone_size: .
v_call: TRBV5-6
cdr3_nt: TGTGCCAGCAGCTTGGCCGGGACAGTCTCCTACGAGCAGTACTTC
cdr3_aa: CASSLAGTVSYEQYF

d_call: .
j_call: TRBJ2-5
clone_size: .
v_call: TRBV9
cdr3_nt: TGTGCCAGCAGCCCCCTGGGGGCGGAGCAAGAGACCCAGTACTTC
cdr3_aa: CASSPLGAEQETQYF

d_call: .
j_call: TRBJ1-2
clone_size: .
v_call: TRBV28
cdr3_nt: TGTGCCAGCACCTCCCAGGTTGCTTATGGCTACACCTTC
cdr3_aa: CASTSQVAYGYTF

d_call: TRBD1
j_call: TRBJ1-3
clone_size: .
v_call: TRBV2
cdr3_nt: TGTGCCAGCAGTGAACTGCGGACAGGGAAGGGAAACACCATATATTTT
cdr3_aa: CASSELRTGKGNTIYF

d_call: TRBD1
j_call: TRBJ2-3
clone_size: .
v_call: TRBV5-1
cdr3_nt: TGCGCCAGCAGCAGGATGACAGGGGGCTCCGCAGATACGCAGTATTTT
cdr3_aa: CASSRMTGGSADTQYF

d_call: .
j_call: TRBJ2-7
clone_size: .
v_call: TRBV9
cdr3_nt: TGTGCCAGCAGCGTAGGGACAGAACGATTACGCGAGCAGTACTTC
cdr3_aa: CASSVGTERLREQYF

d_call: TRBD1
j_call: TRBJ2-2
clone_size: .
v_call: TRBV2
cdr3_nt: TGTGCCAGCAGTCCGGACAGGGGGCCCACCGGGGAGCTGTTTTTT
cdr3_aa: CASSPDRGPTGELFF

d_call: TRBD1
j_call: TRBJ2-3
clone_size: .
v_call: TRBV4-2
cdr3_nt: TGTGCCAGCAGCCAAGAGTGGACAGGGTTCCGCACAGATACGCAGTATTTT
cdr3_aa: CASSQEWTGFRTDTQYF

d_call: TRBD1
j_call: TRBJ2-2
clone_size: .
v_call: TRBV7-2
cdr3_nt: TGTGCCAGCAGCAGGGGGCTTGCGAACACCGGGGAGCTGTTTTTT
cdr3_aa: CASSRGLANTGELFF

d_call: .
j_call: TRBJ1-2
clone_size: .
v_call: TRBV19
cdr3_nt: TGTGCCAGTAGTGCCGGACAACTTATTAACTATGGCTACACCTTC
cdr3_aa: CASSAGQLINYGYTF